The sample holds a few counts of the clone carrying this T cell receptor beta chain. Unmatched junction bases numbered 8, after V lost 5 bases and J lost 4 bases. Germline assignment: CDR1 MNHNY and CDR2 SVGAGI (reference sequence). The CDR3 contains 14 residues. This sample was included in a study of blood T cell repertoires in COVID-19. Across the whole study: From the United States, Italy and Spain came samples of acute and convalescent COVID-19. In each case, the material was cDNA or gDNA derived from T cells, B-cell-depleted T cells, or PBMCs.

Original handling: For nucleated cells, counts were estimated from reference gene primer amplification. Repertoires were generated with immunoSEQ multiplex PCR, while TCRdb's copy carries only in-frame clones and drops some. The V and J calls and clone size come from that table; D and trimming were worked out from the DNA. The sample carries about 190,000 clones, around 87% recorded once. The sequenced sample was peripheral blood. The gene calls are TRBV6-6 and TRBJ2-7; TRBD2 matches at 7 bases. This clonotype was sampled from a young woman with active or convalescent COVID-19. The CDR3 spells CASSPGGGLYEQYF. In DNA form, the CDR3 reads TGTGCCAGCAGTCCTGGGGGGGGACTTTACGAGCAGTACTTC.